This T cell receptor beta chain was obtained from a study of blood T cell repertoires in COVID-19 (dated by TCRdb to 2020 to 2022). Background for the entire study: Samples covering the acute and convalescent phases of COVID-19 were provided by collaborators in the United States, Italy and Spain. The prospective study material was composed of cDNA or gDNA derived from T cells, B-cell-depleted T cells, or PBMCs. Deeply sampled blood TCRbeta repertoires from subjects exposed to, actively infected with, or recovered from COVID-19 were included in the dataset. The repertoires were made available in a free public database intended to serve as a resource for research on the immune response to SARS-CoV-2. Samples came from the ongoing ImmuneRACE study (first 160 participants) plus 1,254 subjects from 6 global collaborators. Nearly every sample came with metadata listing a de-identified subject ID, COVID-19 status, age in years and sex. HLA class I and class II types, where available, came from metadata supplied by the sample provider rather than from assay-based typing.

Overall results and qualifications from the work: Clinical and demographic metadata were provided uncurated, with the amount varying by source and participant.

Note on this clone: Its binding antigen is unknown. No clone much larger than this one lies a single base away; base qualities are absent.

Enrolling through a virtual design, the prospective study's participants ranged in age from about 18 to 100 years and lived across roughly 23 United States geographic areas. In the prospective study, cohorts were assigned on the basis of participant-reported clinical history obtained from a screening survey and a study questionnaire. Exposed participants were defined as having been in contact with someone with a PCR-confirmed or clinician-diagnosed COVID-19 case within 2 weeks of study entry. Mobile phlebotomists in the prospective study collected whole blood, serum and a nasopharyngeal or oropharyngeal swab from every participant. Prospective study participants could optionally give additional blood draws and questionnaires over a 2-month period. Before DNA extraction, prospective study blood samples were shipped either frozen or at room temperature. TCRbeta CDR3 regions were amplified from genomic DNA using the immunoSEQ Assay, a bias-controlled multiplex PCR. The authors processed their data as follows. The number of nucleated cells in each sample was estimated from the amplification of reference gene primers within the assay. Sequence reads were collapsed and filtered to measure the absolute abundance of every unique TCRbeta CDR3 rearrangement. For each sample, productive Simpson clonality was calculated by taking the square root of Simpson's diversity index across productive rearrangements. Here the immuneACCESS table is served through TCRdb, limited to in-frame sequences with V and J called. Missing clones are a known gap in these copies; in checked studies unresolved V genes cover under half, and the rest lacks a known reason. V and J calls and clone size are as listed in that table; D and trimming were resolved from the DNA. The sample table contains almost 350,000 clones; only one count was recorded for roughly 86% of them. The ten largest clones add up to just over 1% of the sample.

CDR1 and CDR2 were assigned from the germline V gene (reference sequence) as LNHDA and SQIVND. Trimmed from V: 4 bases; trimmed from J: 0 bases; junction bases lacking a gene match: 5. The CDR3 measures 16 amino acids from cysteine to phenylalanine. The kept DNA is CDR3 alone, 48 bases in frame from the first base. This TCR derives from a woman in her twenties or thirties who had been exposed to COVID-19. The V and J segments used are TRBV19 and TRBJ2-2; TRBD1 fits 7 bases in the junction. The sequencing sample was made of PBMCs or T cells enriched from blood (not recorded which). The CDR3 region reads CASSKRGPANTGELFF. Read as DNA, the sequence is TGTGCCAGTAGTAAGAGGGGGCCCGCGAACACCGGGGAGCTGTTTTTT.